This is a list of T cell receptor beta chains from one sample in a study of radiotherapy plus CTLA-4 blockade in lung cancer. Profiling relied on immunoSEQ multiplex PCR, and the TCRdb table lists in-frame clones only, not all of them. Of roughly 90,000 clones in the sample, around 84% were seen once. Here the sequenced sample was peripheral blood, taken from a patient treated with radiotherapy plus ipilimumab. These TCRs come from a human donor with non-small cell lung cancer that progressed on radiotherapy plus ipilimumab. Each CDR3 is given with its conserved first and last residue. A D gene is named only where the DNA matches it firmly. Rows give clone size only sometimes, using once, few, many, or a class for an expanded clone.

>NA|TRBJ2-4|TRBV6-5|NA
TGTGCCAGCAGTTACGACTCGTTAGCCAAAAACATTCAGTACTTC
CASSYDSLAKNIQYF
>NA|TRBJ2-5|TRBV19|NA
TGTGCCAGTAGTATTACTAGCTTCGGGGGGACCCAGTACTTC
CASSITSFGGTQYF
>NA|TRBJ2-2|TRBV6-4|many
TGTGCCAGCAGTGACAGGGACACCGGGGAGCTGTTTTTT
CASSDRDTGELFF
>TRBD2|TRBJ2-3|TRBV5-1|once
TGCGCCAGCAGCTTGGATGGCGGGAGAGCAGATACGCAGTATTTT
CASSLDGGRADTQYF
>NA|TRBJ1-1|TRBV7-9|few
TGTGCCAGCAGCTCCTCGGGGCGGCTCACTGAAGCTTTCTTT
CASSSSGRLTEAFF
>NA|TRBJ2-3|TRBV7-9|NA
TGTGCCAGCAGCTTTTCGCCTAGTAGCACAGATACGCAGTATTTT
CASSFSPSSTDTQYF
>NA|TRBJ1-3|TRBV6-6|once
TGTGCCAGCAGTTACTCACAGGGTGGAAACACCATATATTTT
CASSYSQGGNTIYF
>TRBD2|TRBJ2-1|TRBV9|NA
TGTGCCAGCAGCGTAGAACTAGCGGGAGGGCTGAATGAGCAGTTCTTC
CASSVELAGGLNEQFF
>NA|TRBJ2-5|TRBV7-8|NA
TGTGCCAGCAGCTCTCTTCACCGTGGTAGGGCGCATGAAGAGACCCAGTACTTC
CASSSLHRGRAHEETQYF
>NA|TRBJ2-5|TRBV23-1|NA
TGCGCCAGACCGGTTCCAGACTCACCAGAGACCCAGTACTTC
CARPVPDSPETQYF
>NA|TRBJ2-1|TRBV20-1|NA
TGCAGTGCTAGTAACCCGCCCGGGCAGTTCTTC
CSASNPPGQFF
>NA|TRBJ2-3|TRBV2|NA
TGTGCCAGCAGTGCTACCCCCCCCCGGGAGTGGACAGATACGCAGTATTTT
CASSATPPREWTDTQYF
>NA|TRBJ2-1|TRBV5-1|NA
TGCGCCAGCAGCTTGGCAGACCCACGCAAGGAGCAGTTCTTC
CASSLADPRKEQFF
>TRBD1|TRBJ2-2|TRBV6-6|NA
TGTGCCAGCCGGGGACAGGGGAACACCGGGGAGCTGTTTTTT
CASRGQGNTGELFF
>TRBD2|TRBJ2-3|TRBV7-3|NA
TGTGCCAGCAGCTTGGAGGGTAGCGGGTTTAATACGCAGTATTTT
CASSLEGSGFNTQYF
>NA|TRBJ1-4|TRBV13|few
TGTGCCAGCAGCTCTACCGGGGACTTGGAAAAACTGTTTTTT
CASSSTGDLEKLFF
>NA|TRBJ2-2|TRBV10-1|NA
TGCGCCAGCAGTGAGTCGATGATTTTCACCGGGGAGCTGTTTTTT
CASSESMIFTGELFF
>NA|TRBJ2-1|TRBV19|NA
TGTGCCAGTAGTCCCTTCCTTAGCGGAAGCTCCTACAATGAGCAGTTCTTC
CASSPFLSGSSYNEQFF
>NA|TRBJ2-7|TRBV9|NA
TGTGCCAGCAGCGTTGGAGGGGGACCCTCCTACGATGAGCAGTACTTC
CASSVGGGPSYDEQYF
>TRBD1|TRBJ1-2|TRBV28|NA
TGTGCCAGCAGGACAGGGAATTTGCCCAATGGCTACACCTTC
CASRTGNLPNGYTF
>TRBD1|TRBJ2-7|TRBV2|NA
TGTGCCAGCAGTGTCGGGACAGGGGATGAGCAGTACTTC
CASSVGTGDEQYF
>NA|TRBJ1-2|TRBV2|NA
TGTGCCAGCAGTGACCAGGGGCAATATGGCTACACCTTC
CASSDQGQYGYTF
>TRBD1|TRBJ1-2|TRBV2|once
TGTGCCAGCACCACAGACAGGGGGCGTATCTATGGCTACACCTTC
CASTTDRGRIYGYTF
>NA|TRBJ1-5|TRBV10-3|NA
TGTGCCATCAGTGCGGTGACACTTTATAGCAATCAGCCCCAGCATTTT
CAISAVTLYSNQPQHF